Presented here are 22 T cell receptor beta chains from one specimen sequenced in a study of T-cell reconstitution after alpha-beta-depleted transplantation in children. Unique molecular identifiers were incorporated when the TCRbeta library was constructed. TCRdb called the PCR reads again in MiXCR, with one record for every CDR3 protein. The profile shows about 250,000 distinct CDR3 sequences, more than 20% of them singletons. Sequenced here: PBMCs, mostly from graft donor cells, sampled 360 days after TCRalphabeta/CD19-depleted stem cell transplant. The receptors come from a female patient between 2 and 10 years old who had a stem cell transplant for congenital amegakaryocytic thrombocytopenia, so the T cells may come from the graft donor.

This chain uses TRBV29-1 with TRBJ2-3; a weak D match, TRBD1 (5 bases). The V gene lost 0 bases and the J gene lost 2 bases, with 12 bases spanning the gap. Germline values: CDR1 SQVTM, CDR2 ANQGSEA. This CDR3 has 15 residues. CDR3 bases: TGCAGCGTTGAAGATCGGAACAGGAACACAGATACGCAGTATTTT. This gives the protein CSVEDRNRNTDTQYF.

The chain links TRBV18 to TRBJ1-1, with no clear D. The CDR3 is 13 residues long. V gave up 5 bases and J gave up 1 base, with 8 bases separating them. Germline values: CDR1 KGHSH, CDR2 LQKENI. The CDR3 here is CASSAAGNTEAFF. Here the CDR3 DNA reads TGTGCCAGCTCAGCAGCTGGGAACACTGAAGCTTTCTTT.

This clonotype was seen many times. J is TRBJ1-3 and V is TRBV12-3 or TRBV12-4; no definite D call. Trimming cost V 6 bases and J 1 base, with 4 bases left between them. The CDR3 has 12 residues. The CDR3 region has the DNA TGTGCCAGCAGCTTATCTGGAAACACCATATATTTT. This translates into CASSLSGNTIYF.

A remark on this clonotype: One base away lies a much larger clone, so this may be a sequencing read error. The gene calls are TRBV12-3 or TRBV12-4 and TRBJ2-7; tentative D call: TRBD1 (6 bases). Trimming removed 7 bases from V and 4 bases from J, with 14 bases in between. The CDR3 runs to 13 residues. CDR3 sequence reads: CASTPSGAYEQYF. Here the CDR3 DNA reads TGTGCCAGCACCCCCTCAGGGGCGTACGAGCAGTACTTC.

The gene calls are TRBV6-5 and TRBJ2-4, with D possibly matching TRBD2 (6 bases). Germline lookup yields CDR1 MNHEY and CDR2 SVGAGI. V lost 2 bases and J 0 bases, leaving 11 bases between the germline ends. This CDR3 contains 16 residues. CDR3 loop: CASSYVSGEAKNIQYF. CDR3 nucleotide sequence: TGTGCCAGCAGTTACGTCTCGGGGGAAGCCAAAAACATTCAGTACTTC.

This clonotype was seen just once. This chain uses TRBV19 with TRBJ2-1; D ambiguous. Germline V gives CDR1 LNHDA, CDR2 SQIVND (reference sequence). This CDR3 is 12 amino acids long. V was pared by 9 bases and J by 7 bases, with 13 bases between. This CDR3 is CASSLQSNEQFF. In DNA, the CDR3 is TGTGCCAGCTCGTTACAATCAAATGAGCAGTTCTTC.

The rearrangement links TRBV25-1 to TRBJ1-1; D remains ambiguous. Trimming shortened V by 7 bases and J by 5 bases, and 17 bases separated the two germline ends. The CDR3 runs to 14 residues. CDR1 MGHDK and CDR2 SYGVNS come from the germline V gene. This CDR3 is CASTSARSGTEAFF. The CDR3, as DNA: TGTGCCAGCACCTCCGCGAGGTCGGGGACTGAAGCTTTCTTT.

The V gene is TRBV5-1, the J gene TRBJ2-5; D might be TRBD1 or TRBD2, each matching 5 bases. V dropped 1 base and J dropped 5 bases, with 9 bases sitting between them. The CDR3 runs 13 residues. In germline, CDR1 is SGHRS, CDR2 YFSETQ. The CDR3 DNA reads TGCGCCAGCAGCTTGATCTGGGGGGAGACCCAGTACTTC. This gives the protein CASSLIWGETQYF.

This clonotype was observed a handful of times. The rearrangement joins TRBV25-1 to TRBJ2-1; 8 bases align to TRBD2. CDR1 and CDR2 (germline): MGHDK, SYGVNS. The CDR3 is 17 residues long. The V segment lost 0 bases and the J segment 2 bases; nucleotides outside the gene matches: 6. The DNA for the CDR3 is TGTGCCAGCAGTGAATACGATGGTAGCGGGACCTACAATGAGCAGTTCTTC. Translating gives CASSEYDGSGTYNEQFF.

J is TRBJ2-7 and V is TRBV28, with D perhaps given as TRBD1 or TRBD2 (5 bases each). V shed 1 base and J shed 6 bases, with 19 bases lying between them. The germline CDR1 and CDR2 sequences are MDHEN and SYDVKM. The CDR3 has 16 amino acids. The CDR3: CASSLSPPVGPSEQYF. The CDR3 DNA sequence: TGTGCCAGCAGTTTATCCCCCCCCGTGGGACCTAGCGAGCAGTACTTC.

There are a few counts of this clonotype. The chain is built from TRBV4-1 and TRBJ1-6; TRBD1 is a possible D gene (5 bases). Germline V gene lookup returns CDR1 MGHRA and CDR2 YSYEKL. The length of the CDR3 is 15 residues. The V end was cut by 3 bases, the J end by 13 bases, with 19 bases between. The CDR3 spells CASSQTAGTGIPLHF. In DNA, the CDR3 is TGCGCCAGCAGCCAGACCGCTGGGACGGGGATCCCCCTCCACTTT.

This clonotype came up many times. V usage is TRBV15 and J usage is TRBJ2-1; D is ambiguous. Germline values: CDR1 LNHNV, CDR2 YYDKDF (reference sequence). V dropped 0 bases and J dropped 5 bases, with 5 bases sitting between them. This CDR3 spans 13 amino acids. The CDR3 is CATSRDRNNEQFF. The CDR3 DNA is TGTGCCACCAGCAGAGATAGGAACAATGAGCAGTTCTTC.

V is TRBV5-6 and J is TRBJ1-2; D unclear. The CDR3 spans 13 residues. Germline V gene lookup returns CDR1 SGHDT and CDR2 YYEEEE. V was shortened by 0 bases and J by 7 bases, with 10 bases between the two germline ends. The CDR3 sequence: CASSLAGIGGYTF. The CDR3 DNA follows: TGTGCCAGCAGCTTGGCCGGGATCGGTGGCTACACCTTC.

In its sample, this clonotype was seen a few times. CDR3 DNA sequence: TGTGCCAGCAGCCAAATGGGCAGAATGAACACTGAAGCTTTCTTT. Translated: CASSQMGRMNTEAFF. The chain uses TRBV3-1 and TRBJ1-1; the D is unclear. From germline, CDR1 is LGHDT and CDR2 YNNKEL (reference sequence). CDR3 length: 15 residues. V was clipped by 2 bases and J by 0 bases, with 10 bases between them.

The genes are TRBV30 and TRBJ1-1; the match to TRBD1 covers 8 bases. The germline CDR1 and CDR2 sequences are GTSNPN and SVGIG (reference sequence). The CDR3 loop spans 13 amino acids. J was trimmed by 0 bases and V by 4 bases; bases with no gene match: 1. This CDR3 reads CAWTGGMNTEAFF. DNA of the CDR3: TGTGCCTGGACAGGGGGCATGAACACTGAAGCTTTCTTT. Using reference TRBV30 and TRBJ1-1 for the parts outside the CDR3, the full variable domain is SQTIHQWPATLVQPVGSPLSLECTVEGTSNPNLYWYRQAAGRGLQLLFYSVGIGQISSEVPQNLSASRPQDRQFILSSKKLLLSDSGFYLCAWTGGMNTEAFFGQGTRLTVV.

This clonotype has a handful of counts. The chain is built from TRBV28 and TRBJ1-1; D is perhaps TRBD1 (6 bases). The CDR3 is made up of 15 amino acids. Germline CDR1 MDHEN, CDR2 SYDVKM. V was pared by 8 bases and J by 7 bases, with 23 bases between. CDR3 coding DNA: TGTGCCAGCGGGGGGGCCGGGACAAATCGTATTGAAGCTTTCTTT. Protein product: CASGGAGTNRIEAFF.

The chain has TRBV20-1 and TRBJ2-3; unclear D gene. The CDR3 runs 13 residues. CDR1 is DFQATT and CDR2 is SNEGSKA in the germline V gene (reference sequence). Between the trimmed V and J ends, which lost 3 bases and 4 bases, there was a span of 11 bases. In DNA form, the CDR3 reads TGCAGTGCTAGGAATTGGGATCCAGATACGCAGTATTTT. It is translated as CSARNWDPDTQYF.

This clonotype has ten or more counts. The chain carries TRBV25-1 and TRBJ2-2; TRBD1 aligns across 11 bases. V was pared by 4 bases and J by 5 bases, with 6 bases of the junction left unmatched. The germline V gene has CDR1 MGHDK and CDR2 SYGVNS. The CDR3 spans 16 residues. The CDR3 region is CASSARDRGTTGELFF. The CDR3 DNA follows: TGTGCCAGCAGTGCCCGGGACAGGGGGACGACCGGGGAGCTGTTTTTT. The full variable domain, with the rest looked up from reference TRBV25-1 and TRBJ2-2, is EADIYQTPRYLVIGTGKKITLECSQTMGHDKMYWYQQDPGMELHLIHYSYGVNSTEKGDLSSESTVSRIRTEHFPLTLESARPSHTSQYLCASSARDRGTTGELFFGEGSRLTVL.

The CDR3 nucleotides are TGTGCCAGCAGCGCATCAGACTATACTCAAGAGACCCAGTACTTC. Translating it yields CASSASDYTQETQYF. The rearrangement uses TRBV9 and TRBJ2-5, with TRBD2 as a possible D gene (5 bases). This CDR3 has 15 residues. In germline, CDR1 is SGDLS, CDR2 YYNGEE. V lost 3 bases, J lost 2 bases, and 14 bases lay in between.

To note about this clonotype: A much more abundant neighbour one base away suggests this may be a read error. The chain employs TRBV19 and TRBJ1-6; D gene ambiguous. The CDR3 has 14 amino acids. V lost 6 bases to trimming and J lost 15 bases, with 21 bases between them. Germline V CDR1 and CDR2: LNHDA, SQIVND (reference sequence). Written as DNA, the CDR3 is TGTGCCAGTAGCCCCACTACCGATCAGGAAAGCCTCCACTTT. As protein: CASSPTTDQESLHF.

This clonotype was observed a few times. V gene TRBV4-2 combines with J gene TRBJ2-7, with D possibly TRBD1 on 6 matching bases. Germline values: CDR1 LGHNA, CDR2 YNFKEQ. The CDR3 totals 15 residues. Between the trimmed V and J ends, which lost 3 bases and 4 bases, there was a span of 16 bases. For the CDR3, the DNA is TGTGCCAGCAGCCAGGCCCAACGGGACATGTACGAGCAGTACTTC. Protein: CASSQAQRDMYEQYF.

In this sample, this clonotype turned up a few times. The chain uses TRBV5-4 and TRBJ1-3; D gene uncertain. The CDR3 covers 14 residues. The V gene's germline CDR1 is SGHNT and CDR2 YYREEE (reference sequence). V lost 7 bases to trimming and J lost 0 bases, with 11 bases between them. The CDR3 DNA is TGTGCCAGCCGCTCCGGGAACTCTGGAAACACCATATATTTT. Translated, it gives CASRSGNSGNTIYF.